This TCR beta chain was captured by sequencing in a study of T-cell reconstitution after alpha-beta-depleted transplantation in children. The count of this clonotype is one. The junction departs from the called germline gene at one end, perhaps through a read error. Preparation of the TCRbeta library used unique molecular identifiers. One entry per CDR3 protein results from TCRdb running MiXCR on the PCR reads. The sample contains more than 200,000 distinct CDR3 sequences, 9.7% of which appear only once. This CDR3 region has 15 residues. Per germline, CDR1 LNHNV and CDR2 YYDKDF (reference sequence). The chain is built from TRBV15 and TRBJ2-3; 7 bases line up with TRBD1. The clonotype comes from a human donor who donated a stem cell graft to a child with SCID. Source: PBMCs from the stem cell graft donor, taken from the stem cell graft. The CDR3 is CATSRVGSGTDTQYF. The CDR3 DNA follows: TGTGCCACCAGCAGAGTAGGGTCAGGGACAGATACTCAGTATTTT.